This T cell receptor (beta chain) appears in the sequencing data of a study of T cells after yellow fever vaccination. Using its own MiXCR run on the 5' RACE reads, TCRdb lists one record per CDR3 protein. The sample holds under 300,000 distinct CDR3 sequences, 6.9% seen once. CDR3 length equals 14 residues. The germline V and J ends were trimmed by 3 bases and 2 bases, with 8 bases remaining between them. Looked up from germline, CDR1 is SGDLS and CDR2 is YYNGEE. With regard to this clonotype: Its antigen remains unknown.

Study-wide results and limits: Secondary responses were weaker yet peaked faster, day 5 versus 15.

Sequencing used CD4+ T cells sorted from PBMCs, obtained 15 days after the yellow fever booster vaccination. The chain couples TRBV9 to TRBJ1-4; maybe TRBD1 (5 bases). This clonotype was obtained from a man under 40 who received the YFV17D yellow fever vaccine. The CDR3 DNA follows: TGTGCCAGCAGCGCAGGGATCACTAATGAAAAACTGTTTTTT. It is translated as CASSAGITNEKLFF.